Listed here is a single T cell receptor (beta chain). The sample comes from a study of blood T cell repertoires in COVID-19. Study background: Samples taken during acute and convalescent COVID-19 were collected in the United States, Italy and Spain. From T cells, B-cell-depleted T cells, or PBMCs came the material, which was cDNA or gDNA.

Authors' data handling: Reference gene primer amplification gave nucleated cell count estimates. Measured with immunoSEQ multiplex PCR; TCRdb has only the in-frame clones, and not every one. The V and J calls and clone size come from that table; D and trimming were worked out from the DNA. Among about 80,000 clones listed, more than 70% were seen once. The CDR3 contains 14 residues. Trimming removed 1 base from V and 5 bases from J, with 9 bases in between. CDR1 KGHSH and CDR2 LQKENI come from the germline V gene. This TCR came from a man in his sixties with active or convalescent COVID-19. The sequenced sample consisted of peripheral blood. J is TRBJ1-5 and V is TRBV18; D ambiguous. The CDR3 nucleotides are TGTGCCAGCTCACCACTGGGGAGCGATCAGCCCCAGCATTTT. Encoded protein: CASSPLGSDQPQHF. The full variable domain, rest sourced from reference TRBV18 and TRBJ1-5, is NAGVMQNPRHLVRRRGQEARLRCSPMKGHSHVYWYRQLPEEGLKFMVYLQKENIIDESGMPKERFSAEFPKEGPSILRIQQVVRGDSAAYFCASSPLGSDQPQHFGDGTRLSIL.